Below, 22 T cell receptor beta chains from the same sample are listed, as sequenced in a study of blood T cell repertoires in COVID-19. Method: immunoSEQ multiplex PCR; TCRdb's copy keeps in-frame clones and lacks some. The repertoire holds almost 100,000 clones, with about 89% as singletons. The sequenced material came from peripheral blood. These receptor sequences come from a man aged 45-60 years with acute or convalescent COVID-19.

The rearrangement links TRBV6-1 to TRBJ1-2, with D unclear. V lost 0 bases to trimming and J lost 7 bases, with 9 bases between them. CDR1 and CDR2 (germline): MNHNS, SASEGT. CDR3 length equals 13 residues. The CDR3 loop is CASSEAGRAGYTF. The CDR3 nucleotides read TGTGCCAGCAGTGAAGCGGGCAGAGCTGGCTACACCTTC.

The rearrangement joins TRBV9 to TRBJ2-7; TRBD2 matches 7 bases. Per the germline V gene, CDR1 is SGDLS and CDR2 is YYNGEE. The CDR3 extends over 16 amino acids. V lost 0 bases to trimming and J lost 4 bases; unmatched junction nucleotides: 10. As DNA, the CDR3 is TGTGCCAGCAGCGTAGGAGTGGGCGGGAGTGGGTACGAGCAGTACTTC. It translates to CASSVGVGGSGYEQYF.

The chain employs TRBV6-6 and TRBJ1-1; 7 bases align to TRBD1. Unmatched junction bases numbered 13, after V lost 5 bases and J lost 1 base. The CDR3 is 17 amino acids. Germline V gene sequence: CDR1 MNHNY, CDR2 SVGAGI (reference sequence). The DNA of the CDR3 is TGTGCCAGCAGTCGGGGGGCCGGGACAGTAAAGAACACTGAAGCTTTCTTT. Translation gives CASSRGAGTVKNTEAFF.

This clone has just one count. The V and J genes are TRBV2 and TRBJ2-4; 8 bases agree with TRBD2. CDR3 length equals 15 residues. Per germline, CDR1 SNHLY and CDR2 FYNNEI. The V and J ends lost 6 bases and 4 bases, in that order; junction bases with no gene match: 8. The CDR3 spells CASSLGTRGKNIQYF. CDR3 sequence (DNA): TGTGCCAGCAGCTTAGGGACTAGAGGAAAAAACATTCAGTACTTC.

The J gene is TRBJ1-6, the V gene TRBV23-1; no clear D gene. TRBV23-1 is reported as an ORF; its role is uncertain. V was trimmed by 5 bases and J by 6 bases, leaving 8 bases between them. This CDR3 region has 13 residues. CDR3 coding DNA: TGCGCCAGCAGTGCGGGCGGTAATTCACCCCTCCACTTT. It specifies CASSAGGNSPLHF.

This chain's CDR3 is CASSRRTGVVETQYF. The CDR3 bases are TGTGCCAGCAGCCGAAGGACAGGGGTTGTAGAGACCCAGTACTTC. The rearrangement uses TRBV25-1 and TRBJ2-5; 9 bases agree with TRBD1. Germline assignment: CDR1 MGHDK and CDR2 SYGVNS. This CDR3 is 15 amino acids long. J lost 4 bases, V lost 6 bases, and 9 bases had no gene match.

The rearrangement uses TRBV3-1 (or the pseudogene TRBV3-2) and TRBJ1-1; no clear D. The V and J ends lost 1 base and 1 base respectively, with 10 bases between them. This CDR3 spans 15 amino acids. Germline assignment: CDR1 LGHDT and CDR2 YNNKEL (reference sequence). CDR3: CASSQVDIANTEAFF. In DNA, the CDR3 is TGTGCCAGCAGCCAAGTCGACATCGCGAACACTGAAGCTTTCTTT.

The chain couples TRBV9 to TRBJ2-3; 14 bases agree with TRBD2. V gave up 4 bases and J gave up 2 bases; unmatched junction bases: 6. Germline values: CDR1 SGDLS, CDR2 YYNGEE. The CDR3 consists of 17 residues. For the CDR3, the DNA is TGTGCCAGCAGCCCAGGACTAGCGGGAGGCCTCACAGATACGCAGTATTTT. This sequence encodes CASSPGLAGGLTDTQYF.

This clone has only a few counts. The chain links TRBV7-3 to TRBJ2-1, with D maybe TRBD2 (6 bases). The V end lost 1 base, the J end lost 8 bases, and 9 bases lay between the germline ends. This CDR3 is built from 13 residues. Germline-derived CDR1 and CDR2 are SGHTA and FQGTGA. The CDR3 is CASSLKLADEQFF. CDR3 nucleotides: TGTGCCAGCAGCTTAAAACTAGCTGATGAGCAGTTCTTC.

The V and J genes are TRBV27 and TRBJ2-5; no clear D. V was shortened by 2 bases and J by 5 bases, with 12 bases between the two germline ends. Germline V lookup: CDR1 MNHEY, CDR2 SMNVEV (reference sequence). The CDR3 sequence is 14 residues long. The CDR3 DNA reads TGTGCCAGCAGTTTAAGAGGTCCCGGGGAGACCCAGTACTTC. This gives the protein CASSLRGPGETQYF.

The V call is TRBV10-3, the J call TRBJ2-5; 8 positions match TRBD2. This CDR3 contains 16 residues. Trimming removed 0 bases from V and 2 bases from J; junction bases left unmatched: 5. Germline-derived CDR1 and CDR2 are ENHRY and SYGVKD. CDR3 sequence: CAISESSGGLQETQYF. In DNA form, the CDR3 reads TGTGCCATCAGTGAGTCGTCGGGGGGGCTACAAGAGACCCAGTACTTC.

As concerns this clone: At one of its ends the junction is not consistent with the germline gene, which may arise from a read error. V gene TRBV6-5 combines with J gene TRBJ2-7; the match to TRBD1 covers 7 bases. The CDR3 spans 10 residues. Germline V lookup: CDR1 MNHEY, CDR2 SVGAGI. The CDR3 DNA sequence: TGTGCCAGCAGGGGGGACAGCCCGCACTTC. Translating gives CASRGDSPHF.

This chain joins TRBV13 and TRBJ1-3; 8 bases are shared with TRBD1. Germline V gene lookup returns CDR1 PRHDT and CDR2 FYEKMQ (reference sequence). V dropped 3 bases and J dropped 7; count of bases not matched to a gene: 8. This CDR3 spans 15 amino acids. In DNA form, the CDR3 reads TGTGCCAGCAGCTTGATCCAGGGGGCAGGCAACACCATATATTTT. Protein: CASSLIQGAGNTIYF.

This rearrangement joins TRBV7-9 to TRBJ2-5; D may be TRBD2 (5 bases). With 6 bases removed from V and 1 base from J, the gap between germline ends came to 9 bases. CDR1 and CDR2 (germline): SEHNR, FQNEAQ (reference sequence). The CDR3 runs 13 residues. CDR3 bases: TGTGCCAGCAGATCTGGACTCCAAGAGACCCAGTACTTC. The encoded protein is CASRSGLQETQYF.

This clone occurred once. The V and J genes are TRBV4-1 and TRBJ1-1; 7 bases are shared with TRBD1. V shed 4 bases and J 4 bases; nucleotides not matched to a gene: 12. CDR1 is MGHRA and CDR2 is YSYEKL in the germline V gene. The CDR3 is 16 residues long. CDR3 nucleotides: TGCGCCAGCAGCCTAAGACAGGGTGAAGGTCCCACTGAAGCTTTCTTT. Residues: CASSLRQGEGPTEAFF.

The chain links TRBV5-1 to TRBJ2-7; TRBD2 might be the D (6 bases). There are 13 residues in the CDR3. The V end was cut by 4 bases, the J end by 5 bases, with 13 bases between. CDR1 and CDR2 from the germline V gene are SGHRS and YFSETQ. The CDR3 loop reads CASSKLGGNEQYF. The CDR3 DNA reads TGCGCCAGCAGCAAGCTGGGGGGAAACGAGCAGTACTTC.

This chain joins TRBV19 and TRBJ1-5, with a weak D call TRBD1 (5 bases). The V and J ends lost 6 bases and 5 bases respectively, with 8 bases between them. Per germline, CDR1 LNHDA and CDR2 SQIVND (reference sequence). This CDR3 spans 12 amino acids. This CDR3 reads CASRKGDQPQHF. DNA of the CDR3: TGTGCCAGTAGAAAAGGGGATCAGCCCCAGCATTTT.

The chain combines TRBV5-1 with TRBJ1-1; 7 nucleotides align to TRBD1. The germline V gene encodes CDR1 SGHRS and CDR2 YFSETQ. The CDR3 sequence is 14 residues long. The ends lost 4 bases at V and 4 bases at J; junction bases unmatched: 7. The DNA of the CDR3 is TGCGCCAGCAGCGTACAGGGGCTAGGCACTGAAGCTTTCTTT. This codes for CASSVQGLGTEAFF.

V is TRBV30 and J is TRBJ1-2; 7 positions match TRBD1. The CDR3 has 14 amino acids. The junction had 3 bases not matched to a gene; V was cut back by 0 bases and J by 2 bases. Germline loops: CDR1 GTSNPN, CDR2 SVGIG (reference sequence). The CDR3, as DNA: TGTGCCTGGAGTGTAGCAGGGGGGAACTATGGCTACACCTTC. Protein sequence: CAWSVAGGNYGYTF.

The chain joins TRBV11-2 to TRBJ1-5; D remains ambiguous. Trimming removed 1 base at V and 0 bases at J, with 10 bases between. The CDR3 sequence is 16 residues long. Germline V gene sequence: CDR1 SGHAT, CDR2 FQNNGV. The CDR3 DNA is TGTGCCAGCAGCTTAGTAGAGCGAGATAGCAATCAGCCCCAGCATTTT. Its protein product is CASSLVERDSNQPQHF.

This chain links TRBV3-1 (or the pseudogene TRBV3-2) with TRBJ2-7; the match to TRBD1 covers 8 bases. The CDR3 contains 16 residues. Germline V lookup: CDR1 LGHDT, CDR2 YNNKEL (reference sequence). V gave up 0 bases and J gave up 0 bases; unmatched junction bases: 4. The CDR3 region is CASSQDLGTGSYEQYF. The CDR3 coding sequence is TGTGCCAGCAGCCAAGATTTAGGGACAGGCTCCTACGAGCAGTACTTC.

V is TRBV7-9 and J is TRBJ2-5, with 8 bases fitting TRBD2. V was clipped by 5 bases and J by 1 base; unmatched bases: 6. The CDR3 length is 15 residues. From germline, CDR1 is SEHNR and CDR2 FQNEAQ (reference sequence). The DNA for the CDR3 is TGTGCCAGCAGCCCCCCCCTAGCGGGCCAAGAGACCCAGTACTTC. This encodes CASSPPLAGQETQYF.